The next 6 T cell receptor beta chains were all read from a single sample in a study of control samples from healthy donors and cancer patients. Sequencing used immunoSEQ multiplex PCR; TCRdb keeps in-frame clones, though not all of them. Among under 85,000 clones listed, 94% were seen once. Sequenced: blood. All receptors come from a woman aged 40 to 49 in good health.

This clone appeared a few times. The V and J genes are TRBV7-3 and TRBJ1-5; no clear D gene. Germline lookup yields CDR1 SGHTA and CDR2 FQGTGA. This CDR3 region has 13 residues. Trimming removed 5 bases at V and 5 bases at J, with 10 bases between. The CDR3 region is CASSPAADQPQHF. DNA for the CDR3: TGTGCCAGCAGCCCCGCGGCGGATCAGCCCCAGCATTTT.

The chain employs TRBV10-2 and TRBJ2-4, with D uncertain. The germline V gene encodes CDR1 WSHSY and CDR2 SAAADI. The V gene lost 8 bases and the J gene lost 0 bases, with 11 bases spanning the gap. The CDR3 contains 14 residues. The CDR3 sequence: CASQRGGAKNIQYF. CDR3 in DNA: TGCGCCAGCCAGCGTGGCGGAGCCAAAAACATTCAGTACTTC.

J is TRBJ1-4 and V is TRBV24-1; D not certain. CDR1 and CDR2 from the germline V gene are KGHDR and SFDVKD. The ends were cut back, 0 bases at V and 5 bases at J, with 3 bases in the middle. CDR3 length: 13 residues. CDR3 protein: CATSDLLNEKLFF. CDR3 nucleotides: TGTGCCACCAGTGATTTGCTAAATGAAAAACTGTTTTTT.

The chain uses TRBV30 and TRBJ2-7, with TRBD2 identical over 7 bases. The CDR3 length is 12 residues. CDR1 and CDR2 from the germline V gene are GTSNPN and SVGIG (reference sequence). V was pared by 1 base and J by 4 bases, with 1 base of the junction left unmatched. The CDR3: CAWSGEGYEQYF. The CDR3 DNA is TGTGCCTGGAGTGGGGAGGGGTACGAGCAGTACTTC. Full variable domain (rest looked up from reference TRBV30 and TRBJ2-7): SQTIHQWPATLVQPVGSPLSLECTVEGTSNPNLYWYRQAAGRGLQLLFYSVGIGQISSEVPQNLSASRPQDRQFILSSKKLLLSDSGFYLCAWSGEGYEQYFGPGTRLTVT.

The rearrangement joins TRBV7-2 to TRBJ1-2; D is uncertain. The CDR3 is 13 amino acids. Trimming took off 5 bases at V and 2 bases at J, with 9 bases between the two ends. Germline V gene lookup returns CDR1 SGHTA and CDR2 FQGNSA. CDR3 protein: CASSLGRNYGYTF. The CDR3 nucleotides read TGTGCCAGCAGCCTGGGAAGGAACTATGGCTACACCTTC.

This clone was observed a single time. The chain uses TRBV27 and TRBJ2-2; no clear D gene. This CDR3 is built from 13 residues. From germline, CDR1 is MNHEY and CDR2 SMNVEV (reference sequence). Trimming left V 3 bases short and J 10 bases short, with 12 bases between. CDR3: CASSFSAVLELFF. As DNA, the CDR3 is TGTGCCAGCAGTTTCAGCGCTGTCCTGGAGCTGTTTTTT.